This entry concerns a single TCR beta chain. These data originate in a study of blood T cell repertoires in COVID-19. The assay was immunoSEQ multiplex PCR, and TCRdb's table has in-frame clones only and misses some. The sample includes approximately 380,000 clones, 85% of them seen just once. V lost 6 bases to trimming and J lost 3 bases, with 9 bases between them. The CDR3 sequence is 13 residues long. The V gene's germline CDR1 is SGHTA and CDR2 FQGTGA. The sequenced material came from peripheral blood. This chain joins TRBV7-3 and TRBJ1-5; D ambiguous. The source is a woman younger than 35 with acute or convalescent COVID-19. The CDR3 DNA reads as TGTGCCAGCAGTTATGGCTCCAATCAGCCCCAGCATTTT. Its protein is CASSYGSNQPQHF.